These T cell receptor beta chains were read from a single sample in a study of blood T cell repertoires in COVID-19. The data were produced by immunoSEQ multiplex PCR, yet TCRdb's version contains in-frame clones alone and is incomplete. The sample records some 57,000 clones, around nine tenths being singletons. Sequenced input: peripheral blood. All receptors come from a man in his 70s with acute or convalescent COVID-19. Both conserved end residues are part of each CDR3. Each record gives: clone size, J gene, D gene, V gene, CDR3 protein, CDR3 DNA. The D gene is left open where the match is weak. Clone sizes are given selectively: once, few, many, or a class where the clone is expanded.

. | TRBJ2-3 | . | TRBV9 | CASSVAGGDGADTQYF | TGTGCCAGCAGCGTAGCTGGGGGCGACGGGGCAGATACGCAGTATTTT
once | TRBJ2-5 | . | TRBV18 | CASSPGATAGTQYF | TGTGCCAGCTCACCGGGGGCGACTGCAGGGACCCAGTACTTC
. | TRBJ2-1 | . | TRBV5-1 | CASSLTSDLSWAEQFF | TGCGCCAGCAGCTTAACGTCAGACCTAAGTTGGGCCGAGCAGTTCTTC
. | TRBJ2-1 | TRBD2 | TRBV4-2 | CASSQVLGTSGTGGEQFF | TGTGCCAGCAGCCAAGTACTTGGGACTAGCGGGACAGGAGGGGAGCAGTTCTTC
. | TRBJ2-5 | TRBD2 | TRBV3-1/TRBV3-2 | CASSLGAAGQETQYF | TGTGCCAGCAGCTTAGGGGCAGCGGGGCAAGAGACCCAGTACTTC
. | TRBJ2-7 | . | TRBV6-5 | CATEGRYEQYF | TGTGCCACCGAGGGCCGCTACGAGCAGTACTTC
. | TRBJ1-5 | . | TRBV6-5 | CASSYYSPRSNQPQHF | TGTGCCAGCAGTTACTATTCTCCGAGGAGCAATCAGCCCCAGCATTTT
. | TRBJ2-6 | TRBD1 | TRBV4-1 | CASSQVLQGAGSGANVLTF | TGCGCCAGCAGCCAAGTCTTACAGGGGGCCGGGTCTGGGGCCAACGTCCTGACTTTC
. | TRBJ1-2 | . | TRBV11-2 | CASSLITWRKNYGYTF | TGTGCCAGCAGCTTAATTACCTGGAGGAAGAACTATGGCTACACCTTC
once | TRBJ2-1 | TRBD2 | TRBV6-5 | CASSSIAGGLNEQFF | TGTGCCAGCAGTTCGATAGCGGGAGGGTTGAATGAGCAGTTCTTC
once | TRBJ2-3 | . | TRBV30 | CAWSVVIEVDTQYF | TGTGCCTGGAGTGTAGTTATAGAAGTAGATACGCAGTATTTT
. | TRBJ1-4 | . | TRBV5-1 | CASSLGLEQYNEKLFF | TGCGCCAGCAGCTTAGGTTTGGAGCAGTATAATGAAAAACTGTTTTTT
. | TRBJ1-1 | . | TRBV19 | CASTTMGGGTEAFF | TGTGCCAGTACCACGATGGGGGGTGGCACTGAAGCTTTCTTT
. | TRBJ2-3 | . | TRBV6-5 | CASKRDFSTDTQYF | TGTGCCAGCAAACGGGACTTTAGCACAGATACGCAGTATTTT
. | TRBJ2-6 | . | TRBV29-1 | CSVAPGSGANVLTF | TGCAGCGTTGCGCCCGGCTCTGGGGCCAACGTCCTGACTTTC
. | TRBJ2-3 | . | TRBV5-1 | CASSLVREADTQYF | TGCGCCAGCAGCTTGGTCAGGGAGGCAGATACGCAGTATTTT
. | TRBJ1-5 | TRBD1 | TRBV30 | CACDRGPNQPQHF | TGTGCCTGTGACAGGGGGCCTAATCAGCCCCAGCATTTT
. | TRBJ1-2 | TRBD1 | TRBV6-1 | CASSEGGQGARGYTF | TGTGCCAGCAGTGAAGGGGGACAGGGGGCGAGGGGCTACACCTTC
. | TRBJ2-7 | TRBD2 | TRBV3-1/TRBV3-2 | CASSQDGLAGMEQYF | TGTGCCAGCAGCCAAGATGGACTAGCGGGGATGGAGCAGTACTTC
. | TRBJ1-1 | TRBD1 | TRBV5-1 | CASSSRQGSVTEAFF | TGCGCCAGCAGCAGCAGACAGGGTTCGGTCACTGAAGCTTTCTTT
. | TRBJ1-5 | TRBD1 | TRBV6-5 | CASSYLTGSQPQHF | TGTGCCAGCAGTTACCTGACAGGGAGTCAGCCCCAGCATTTT
. | TRBJ2-1 | . | TRBV11-1 | CASSFRRNSYNEQFF | TGTGCCAGCAGCTTCCGGCGGAACTCCTACAATGAGCAGTTCTTC
. | TRBJ2-3 | . | TRBV6-4 | CASSPSPTSTDTQYF | TGTGCCAGCAGCCCGAGCCCTACTAGCACAGATACGCAGTATTTT
. | TRBJ2-3 | . | TRBV3-1/TRBV3-2 | CASSQGGRTDTQYF | TGTGCCAGCAGCCAAGGGGGGAGGACAGATACGCAGTATTTT
. | TRBJ1-4 | TRBD1 | TRBV5-1 | CASSPRQGLFEKLFF | TGCGCCAGCAGCCCCCGACAGGGTCTATTCGAAAAACTGTTTTTT
. | TRBJ2-5 | . | TRBV7-8 | CASSSAVQLSETQYF | TGTGCCAGCAGCTCCGCGGTCCAATTAAGTGAGACCCAGTACTTC
. | TRBJ1-4 | TRBD1 | TRBV5-1 | CASSRGQGPGGKLFF | TGCGCCAGCAGCCGGGGACAGGGGCCGGGTGGAAAACTGTTTTTT
. | TRBJ2-7 | . | TRBV6-5 | CASKPMKETYEQYF | TGTGCCAGCAAACCTATGAAAGAGACCTACGAGCAGTACTTC
. | TRBJ2-2 | TRBD2 | TRBV11-2 | CASSYSGGAVGELFF | TGTGCCAGCAGCTACAGCGGGGGGGCCGTCGGGGAGCTGTTTTTT
few | TRBJ2-3 | . | TRBV5-5 | CASSPLGGSTDTQYF | TGTGCCAGCAGCCCCCTGGGGGGTAGCACAGATACGCAGTATTTT
. | TRBJ2-1 | . | TRBV24-1 | CATRAPSSYNEQFF | TGTGCCACGAGGGCCCCGAGCTCCTACAATGAGCAGTTCTTC
. | TRBJ2-1 | . | TRBV21-1 | CASSNTPRCSRSYNEQFF | TGTGCCAGCAGCAACACTCCGCGTTGTAGCCGCTCCTACAATGAGCAGTTCTTC
once | TRBJ1-1 | . | TRBV6-5 | CASSRGGGTTEAFF | TGTGCCAGCAGCCGTGGAGGAGGGACCACTGAAGCTTTCTTT
. | TRBJ2-7 | TRBD1 | TRBV6-6 | CASSSLPGTGLHEQYF | TGTGCCAGCAGTTCATTACCCGGGACAGGGTTACACGAGCAGTACTTC
. | TRBJ2-1 | TRBD2 | TRBV5-4 | CASSKEGLALGNEQFF | TGTGCCAGCAGCAAGGAGGGACTAGCGCTGGGCAATGAGCAGTTCTTC
. | TRBJ2-1 | TRBD2 | TRBV6-5 | CASSLLREGEQFF | TGTGCCAGCAGCCTCCTCCGGGAGGGTGAGCAGTTCTTC
. | TRBJ2-7 | . | TRBV6-5 | CASSLPGAYEQYF | TGTGCCAGCAGTCTCCCGGGGGCCTACGAGCAGTACTTC
. | TRBJ1-1 | . | TRBV2 | CASTRVGEVPEAFF | TGTGCCAGCACCCGGGTAGGGGAAGTTCCTGAAGCTTTCTTT
. | TRBJ2-3 | TRBD2 | TRBV11-3 | CASSLGTSADTQYF | TGTGCCAGCAGCTTGGGGACTAGCGCTGATACGCAGTATTTT
. | TRBJ2-7 | . | TRBV7-2 | CASSNSVRYEQYF | TGTGCCAGCAGCAATAGCGTACGCTACGAGCAGTACTTC
once | TRBJ1-2 | TRBD1 | TRBV5-5 | CASSLVQGARYTF | TGTGCCAGCAGCTTGGTACAGGGGGCCCGCTACACCTTC
. | TRBJ2-5 | TRBD1 | TRBV2 | CASSVKGTAVTQYF | TGTGCCAGCAGTGTGAAGGGGACAGCCGTGACCCAGTACTTC
. | TRBJ2-3 | TRBD2 | TRBV6-4 | CASSQLAGGWDTQYF | TGTGCCAGCAGTCAACTAGCGGGGGGGTGGGATACGCAGTATTTT
few | TRBJ1-3 | . | TRBV6-5 | CASRGLSGNTIYF | TGTGCCAGCAGGGGACTCTCTGGAAACACCATATATTTT
once | TRBJ1-1 | . | TRBV6-2/TRBV6-3 | CASRPFPGERGTEAFF | TGTGCCAGCAGACCTTTCCCAGGTGAGAGAGGGACTGAAGCTTTCTTT
. | TRBJ2-7 | . | TRBV6-5 | CASRRTGKGEQYF | TGTGCCAGCAGAAGGACGGGGAAGGGCGAGCAGTACTTC
. | TRBJ1-4 | . | TRBV27 | CASSLRSRREKLFF | TGTGCCAGCAGTTTAAGATCGAGGCGTGAAAAACTGTTTTTT
. | TRBJ2-5 | . | TRBV6-2/TRBV6-3 | CASSYDGDWTQYF | TGTGCCAGCAGTTACGACGGAGACTGGACCCAGTACTTC
few | TRBJ2-4 | TRBD2 | TRBV7-8 | CASSAHRLAGGWGIQYF | TGTGCCAGCAGCGCCCACAGGCTAGCGGGGGGTTGGGGCATTCAGTACTTC
. | TRBJ1-1 | . | TRBV14 | CASSQEAYNTEAFF | TGTGCCAGCAGCCAAGAAGCTTACAACACTGAAGCTTTCTTT
. | TRBJ2-7 | TRBD2 | TRBV9 | CASSAGAGTSGAVGYF | TGTGCCAGCAGCGCAGGGGCAGGGACTAGCGGGGCGGTCGGATACTTC
. | TRBJ2-1 | . | TRBV5-1 | CASSEDNISYNEQFF | TGCGCCAGCAGCGAGGACAATATCTCCTACAATGAGCAGTTCTTC